This T cell receptor (beta chain) comes out of a study of T-cell reconstitution after alpha-beta-depleted transplantation in children. Study-wide results and limits: Several hundred expanded graft clones reportedly gave rise to the alpha-beta T cells present about two months after transplant. At one year after transplant, newly produced T cells mostly accounted for T-cell counts and diversity. From surviving recipient T cells and thymic progenitors came the high day-60 TCRbeta diversity observed in some patients.

Preparation of the TCRbeta library involved a method that used unique molecular identifiers. MiXCR, run by TCRdb on the PCR reads, gives a single entry per CDR3 protein. The data contain more than 200,000 distinct CDR3 sequences, about 26% of them singletons. This clonotype was seen repeatedly, ten times or more. Antigen specificity is unknown. This TCR was sampled from a girl aged 2 to 10 with Fanconi anemia, due to receive a stem cell transplant. The source was PBMCs, collected before TCRalphabeta/CD19-depleted stem cell transplant.

This CDR3 reads CATSIGGTARGSYTF. The CDR3 DNA follows: TGTGCCACCAGCATCGGGGGCACCGCCCGAGGAAGCTACACCTTC. V usage is TRBV15 and J usage is TRBJ1-2, with a possible D match to TRBD1 (6 bases). There are 15 residues in the CDR3. Germline-derived CDR1 and CDR2 are LNHNV and YYDKDF (reference sequence). V lost 4 bases and J lost 9, with 21 bases in between.